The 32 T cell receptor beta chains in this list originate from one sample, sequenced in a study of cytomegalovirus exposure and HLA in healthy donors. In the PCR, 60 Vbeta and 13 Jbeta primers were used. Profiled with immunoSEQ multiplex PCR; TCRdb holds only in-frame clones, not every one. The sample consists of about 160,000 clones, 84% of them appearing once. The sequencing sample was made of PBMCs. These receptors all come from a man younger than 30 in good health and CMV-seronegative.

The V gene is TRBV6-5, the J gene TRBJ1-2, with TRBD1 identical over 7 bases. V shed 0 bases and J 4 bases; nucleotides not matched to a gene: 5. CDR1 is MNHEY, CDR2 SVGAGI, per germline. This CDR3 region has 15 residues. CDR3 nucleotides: TGTGCCAGCAGTTACTCGACAGGGTGGCCCTATGGCTACACCTTC. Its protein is CASSYSTGWPYGYTF.

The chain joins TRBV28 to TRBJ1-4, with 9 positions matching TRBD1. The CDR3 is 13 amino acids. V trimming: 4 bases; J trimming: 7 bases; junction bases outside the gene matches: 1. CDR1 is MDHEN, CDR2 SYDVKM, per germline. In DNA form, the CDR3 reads TGTGCCAGCAGTTCGGGACAGGGTGAAAAACTGTTTTTT. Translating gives CASSSGQGEKLFF.

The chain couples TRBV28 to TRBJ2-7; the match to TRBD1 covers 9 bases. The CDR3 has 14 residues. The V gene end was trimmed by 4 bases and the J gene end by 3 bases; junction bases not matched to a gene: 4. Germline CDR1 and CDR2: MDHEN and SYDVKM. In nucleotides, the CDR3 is TGTGCCAGCAGTTACCCGGGACAGGGCTACGAGCAGTACTTC. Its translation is CASSYPGQGYEQYF.

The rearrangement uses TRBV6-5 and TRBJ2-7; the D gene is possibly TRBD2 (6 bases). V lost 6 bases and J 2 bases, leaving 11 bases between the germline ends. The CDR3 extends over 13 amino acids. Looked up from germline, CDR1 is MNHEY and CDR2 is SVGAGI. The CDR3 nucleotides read TGTGCCAGCAGAAGGGACTCAACCTACGAGCAGTACTTC. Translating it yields CASRRDSTYEQYF.

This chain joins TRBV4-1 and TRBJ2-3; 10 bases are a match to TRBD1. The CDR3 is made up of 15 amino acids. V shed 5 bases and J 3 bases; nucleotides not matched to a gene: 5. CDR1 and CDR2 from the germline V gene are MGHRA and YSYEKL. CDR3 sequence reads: CASSTPGQGTDTQYF. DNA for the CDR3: TGCGCCAGCAGCACCCCGGGACAGGGGACAGATACGCAGTATTTT.

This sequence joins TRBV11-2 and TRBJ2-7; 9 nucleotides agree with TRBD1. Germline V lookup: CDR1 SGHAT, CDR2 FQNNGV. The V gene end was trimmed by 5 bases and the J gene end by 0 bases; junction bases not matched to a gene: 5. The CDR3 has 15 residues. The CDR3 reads CASSHWTGASYEQYF. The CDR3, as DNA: TGTGCCAGCAGCCACTGGACAGGGGCCTCCTACGAGCAGTACTTC.

CDR3 sequence (DNA): TGCGCCAGCAGCCAAGGGTTTTGGGGCCACAATGAGCAGTTCTTC. It encodes CASSQGFWGHNEQFF. The V gene is TRBV4-3, the J gene TRBJ2-1; TRBD1 is a possible D gene (5 bases). Germline V lookup: CDR1 LGHNA, CDR2 YSLEER. V lost 1 base and J 5 bases, leaving 12 bases between the germline ends. The CDR3 sequence is 15 residues long.

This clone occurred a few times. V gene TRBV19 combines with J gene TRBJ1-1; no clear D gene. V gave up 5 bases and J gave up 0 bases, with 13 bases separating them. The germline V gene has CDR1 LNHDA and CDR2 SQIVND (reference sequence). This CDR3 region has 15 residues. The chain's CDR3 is CASSPVGQMNTEAFF. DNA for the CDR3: TGTGCCAGTAGTCCGGTGGGCCAGATGAACACTGAAGCTTTCTTT. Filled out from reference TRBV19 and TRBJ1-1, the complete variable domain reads DGGITQSPKYLFRKEGQNVTLSCEQNLNHDAMYWYRQDPGQGLRLIYYSQIVNDFQKGDIAEGYSVSREKKESFPLTVTSAQKNPTAFYLCASSPVGQMNTEAFFGQGTRLTVV.

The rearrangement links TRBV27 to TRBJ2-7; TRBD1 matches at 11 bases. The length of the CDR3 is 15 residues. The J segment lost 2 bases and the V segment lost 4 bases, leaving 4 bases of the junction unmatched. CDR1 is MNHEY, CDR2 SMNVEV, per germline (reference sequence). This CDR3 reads CASSSGQGETYEQYF. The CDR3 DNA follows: TGTGCCAGCAGTTCGGGACAGGGGGAAACCTACGAGCAGTACTTC.

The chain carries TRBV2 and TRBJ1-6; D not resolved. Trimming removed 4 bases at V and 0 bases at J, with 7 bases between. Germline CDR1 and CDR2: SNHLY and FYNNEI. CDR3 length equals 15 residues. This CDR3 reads CASSVGSSYNSPLHF. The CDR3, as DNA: TGTGCCAGCAGTGTTGGGAGCTCCTATAATTCACCCCTCCACTTT.

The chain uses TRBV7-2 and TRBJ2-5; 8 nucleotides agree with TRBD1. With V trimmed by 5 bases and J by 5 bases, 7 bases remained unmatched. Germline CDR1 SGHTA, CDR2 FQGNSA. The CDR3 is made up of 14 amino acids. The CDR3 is CASSNGQGLETQYF. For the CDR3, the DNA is TGTGCCAGCAGCAATGGACAGGGACTGGAGACCCAGTACTTC.

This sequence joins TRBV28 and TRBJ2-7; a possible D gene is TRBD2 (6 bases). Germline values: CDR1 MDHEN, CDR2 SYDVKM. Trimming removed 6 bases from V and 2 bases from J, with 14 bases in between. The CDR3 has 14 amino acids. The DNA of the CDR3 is TGTGCCAGCAGGGGGGGACCGGGGGCCTACGAGCAGTACTTC. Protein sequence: CASRGGPGAYEQYF.

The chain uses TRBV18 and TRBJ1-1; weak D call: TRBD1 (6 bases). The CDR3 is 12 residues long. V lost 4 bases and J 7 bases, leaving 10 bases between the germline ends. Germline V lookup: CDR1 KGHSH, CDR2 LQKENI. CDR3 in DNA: TGTGCCAGCTCACAGGGGGATGTTGAAGCTTTCTTT. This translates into CASSQGDVEAFF.

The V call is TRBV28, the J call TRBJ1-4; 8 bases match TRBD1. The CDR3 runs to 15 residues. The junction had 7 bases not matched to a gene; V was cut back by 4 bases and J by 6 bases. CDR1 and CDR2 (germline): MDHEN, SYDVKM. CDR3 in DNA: TGTGCCAGCAGTTCCTCAGGGGGCGGAGATGAAAAACTGTTTTTT. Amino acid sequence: CASSSSGGGDEKLFF.

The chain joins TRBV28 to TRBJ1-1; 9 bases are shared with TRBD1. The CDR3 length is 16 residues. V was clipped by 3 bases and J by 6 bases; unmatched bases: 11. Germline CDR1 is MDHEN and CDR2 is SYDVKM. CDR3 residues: CASSFRSTGGLPEAFF. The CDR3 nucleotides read TGTGCCAGCAGTTTCCGGTCGACAGGGGGTTTACCTGAAGCTTTCTTT.

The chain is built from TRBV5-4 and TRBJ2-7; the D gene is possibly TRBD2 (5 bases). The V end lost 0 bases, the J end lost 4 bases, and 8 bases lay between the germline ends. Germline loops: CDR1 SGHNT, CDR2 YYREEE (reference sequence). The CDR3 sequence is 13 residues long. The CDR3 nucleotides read TGTGCCAGCAGCTTGGCGGGAAGGTACGAGCAGTACTTC. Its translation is CASSLAGRYEQYF.

The CDR3 here is CASSQDASAGANVLTF. CDR3 DNA sequence: TGTGCCAGCAGCCAAGATGCGTCCGCCGGGGCCAACGTCCTGACTTTC. This chain connects TRBV4-2 to TRBJ2-6; D is unclear. The V end was cut by 0 bases, the J end by 4 bases, with 10 bases between. The CDR3 consists of 16 residues. The germline gives CDR1 LGHNA, CDR2 YNFKEQ.

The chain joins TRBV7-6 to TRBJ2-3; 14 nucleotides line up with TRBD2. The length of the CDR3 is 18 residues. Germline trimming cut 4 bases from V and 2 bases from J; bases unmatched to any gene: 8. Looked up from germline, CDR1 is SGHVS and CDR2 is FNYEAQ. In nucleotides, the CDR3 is TGTGCCAGCAGCTCGGGACTAGCGGGGGCCTTGCACACAGATACGCAGTATTTT. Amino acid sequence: CASSSGLAGALHTDTQYF.

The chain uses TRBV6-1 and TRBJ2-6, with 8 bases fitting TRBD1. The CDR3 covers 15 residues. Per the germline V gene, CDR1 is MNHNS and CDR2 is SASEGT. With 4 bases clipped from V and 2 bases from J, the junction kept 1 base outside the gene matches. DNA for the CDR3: TGTGCCAGCAGTGGACAGGGGACTGGGGCCAACGTCCTGACTTTC. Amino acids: CASSGQGTGANVLTF.

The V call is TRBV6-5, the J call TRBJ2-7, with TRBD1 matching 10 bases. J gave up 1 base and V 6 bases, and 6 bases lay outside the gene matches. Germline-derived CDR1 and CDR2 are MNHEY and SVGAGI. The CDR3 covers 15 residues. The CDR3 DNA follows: TGTGCCAGCAGGAACCGGGACAGGGGTTCCTACGAGCAGTACTTC. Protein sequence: CASRNRDRGSYEQYF.

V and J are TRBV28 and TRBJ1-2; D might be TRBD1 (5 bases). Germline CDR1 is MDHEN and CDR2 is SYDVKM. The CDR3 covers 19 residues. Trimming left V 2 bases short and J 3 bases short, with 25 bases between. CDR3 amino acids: CASSLGGGRRDVWDYGYTF. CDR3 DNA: TGTGCCAGCAGTTTAGGGGGGGGTCGTCGGGATGTGTGGGACTATGGCTACACCTTC.

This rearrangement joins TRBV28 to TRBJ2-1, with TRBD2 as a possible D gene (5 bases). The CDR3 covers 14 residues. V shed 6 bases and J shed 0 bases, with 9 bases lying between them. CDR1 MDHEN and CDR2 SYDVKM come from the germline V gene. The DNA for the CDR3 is TGTGCCAGCAGCTTACTAGGCTCCTACAATGAGCAGTTCTTC. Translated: CASSLLGSYNEQFF.

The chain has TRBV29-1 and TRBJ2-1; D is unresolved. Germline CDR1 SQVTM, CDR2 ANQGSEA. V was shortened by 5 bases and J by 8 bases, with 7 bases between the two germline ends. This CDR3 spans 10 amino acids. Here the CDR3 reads CSVLSDEQFF. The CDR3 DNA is TGCAGCGTTCTGAGCGATGAGCAGTTCTTC.

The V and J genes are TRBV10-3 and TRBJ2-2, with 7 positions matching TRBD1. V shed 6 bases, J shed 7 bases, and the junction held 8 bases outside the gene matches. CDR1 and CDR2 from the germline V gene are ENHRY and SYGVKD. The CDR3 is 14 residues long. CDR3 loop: CAIRKDRDSGELFF. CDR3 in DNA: TGTGCCATCAGGAAAGACAGGGACAGCGGGGAGCTGTTTTTT.

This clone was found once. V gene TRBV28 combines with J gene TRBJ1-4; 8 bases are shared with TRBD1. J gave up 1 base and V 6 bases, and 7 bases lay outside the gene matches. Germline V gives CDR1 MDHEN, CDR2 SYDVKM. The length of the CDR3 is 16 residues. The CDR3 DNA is TGTGCCAGCAGATACAGACAGGGGATAACTAATGAAAAACTGTTTTTT. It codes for CASRYRQGITNEKLFF.

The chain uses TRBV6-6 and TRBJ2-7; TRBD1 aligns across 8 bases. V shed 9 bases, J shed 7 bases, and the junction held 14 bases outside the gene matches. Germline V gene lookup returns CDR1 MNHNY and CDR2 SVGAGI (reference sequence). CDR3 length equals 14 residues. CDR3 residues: CASRYQGAGYEQYF. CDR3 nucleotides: TGTGCCAGTCGATATCAGGGGGCGGGTTATGAGCAGTACTTC.

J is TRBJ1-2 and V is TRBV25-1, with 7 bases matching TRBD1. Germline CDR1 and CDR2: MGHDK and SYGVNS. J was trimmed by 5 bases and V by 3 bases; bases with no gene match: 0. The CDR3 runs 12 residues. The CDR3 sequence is CASSDRGYGYTF. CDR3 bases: TGTGCCAGCAGTGACAGGGGGTATGGCTACACCTTC.

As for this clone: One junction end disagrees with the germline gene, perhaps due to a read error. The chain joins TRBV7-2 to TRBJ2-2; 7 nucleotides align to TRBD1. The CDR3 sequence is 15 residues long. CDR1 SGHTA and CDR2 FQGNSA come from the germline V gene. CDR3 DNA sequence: TGTGGCAGCAGCCCCCCAGGGGGAACGAACGGGGAGCTGTTTTTT. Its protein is CGSSPPGGTNGELFF.

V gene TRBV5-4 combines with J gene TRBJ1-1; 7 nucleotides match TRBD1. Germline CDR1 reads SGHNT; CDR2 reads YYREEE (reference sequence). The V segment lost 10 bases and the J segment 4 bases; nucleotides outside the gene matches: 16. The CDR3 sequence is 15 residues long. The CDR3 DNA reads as TGTGCCTCCGGGGGGGTCGCAGGGGGGCCCACTGAAGCTTTCTTT. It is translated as CASGGVAGGPTEAFF.

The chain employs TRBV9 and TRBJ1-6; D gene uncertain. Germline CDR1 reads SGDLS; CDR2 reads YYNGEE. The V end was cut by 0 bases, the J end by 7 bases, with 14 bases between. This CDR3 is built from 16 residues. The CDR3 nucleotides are TGTGCCAGCAGCGTAGGGCCCGAGGCCCGGAATTCACCCCTCCACTTT. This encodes CASSVGPEARNSPLHF.

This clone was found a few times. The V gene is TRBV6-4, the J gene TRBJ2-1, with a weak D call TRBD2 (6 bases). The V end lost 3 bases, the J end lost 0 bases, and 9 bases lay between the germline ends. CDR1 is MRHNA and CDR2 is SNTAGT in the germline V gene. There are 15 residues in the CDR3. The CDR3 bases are TGTGCCAGCAGTGAGCTGGGGGGCTCCTACAATGAGCAGTTCTTC. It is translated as CASSELGGSYNEQFF.

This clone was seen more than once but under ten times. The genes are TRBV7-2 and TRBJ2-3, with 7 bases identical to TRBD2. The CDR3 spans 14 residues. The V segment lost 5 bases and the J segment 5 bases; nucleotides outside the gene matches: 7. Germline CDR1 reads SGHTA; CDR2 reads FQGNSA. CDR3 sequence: CASSPLWGGDTQYF. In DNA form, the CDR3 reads TGTGCCAGCAGCCCTCTATGGGGGGGAGATACGCAGTATTTT.